This T cell receptor beta chain was sequenced during a study of OX40 agonist ivuxolimab in advanced cancers. Concerning the study at large: Ivuxolimab was a fully human IgG2 agonistic monoclonal antibody targeting the costimulatory receptor OX40 (CD134). Patients were allowed to have had prior anti-PD-1, anti-PD-L1 or anti-CTLA-4 therapy, and around 40% of the dose-escalation patients had previously received checkpoint inhibitors. Intravenous ivuxolimab was administered to patients every 2 weeks at six dose levels: 0.01, 0.1, 0.3, 1.5, 3 and 10 mg/kg. Peripheral TCRbeta sequencing aimed to test whether ivuxolimab altered TCR sequence diversity and caused clonal T-cell expansion. Of the roughly 51 patients in dose escalation, about 20 had hepatocellular carcinoma, around 15 had melanoma, 9 had renal cell carcinoma and 9 had head and neck cancer. The monotherapy dose-escalation portion (N ≈ 50 patients) of the phase I ivuxolimab trial is reported in the paper. Partial responses occurred in three dose-escalation patients, of whom one had hepatocellular carcinoma and two had cutaneous melanoma. In the dose-escalation cohort, around four fifths of patients were male, and the mean age was approximately 60 years, with a range of about 23 to 85.

Patients with autoimmune disease history or receiving systemic immunosuppression were excluded from the trial. In every dose cohort, peripheral blood was drawn for TCR sequencing at baseline, cycle 4 day 1, and cycle 7 day 1. Samples were obtained from an open-label, multicenter, first-in-human phase I dose-escalation trial of ivuxolimab. The trial enrolled adults with locally advanced or metastatic head and neck squamous cell, hepatocellular, melanoma or renal cell carcinoma. Before TCR sequencing, CD4+ T cells and CD8+ T cells were sorted from peripheral blood as separate populations. With respect to this clone: Its specific antigen is unknown. No quality values exist for individual bases; no much larger clone is one base distant.

Genomic DNA was isolated from the sorted cells so that the TCRbeta CDR3 region could be sequenced. The immunoSEQ Assay was used to sequence the TCRbeta CDR3 regions. The immuneACCESS repertoire file appears here via TCRdb, limited to in-frame rearrangements. These files lack a portion of the clones; in checked studies, under half of the deficit traces to unresolved V genes, and the cause of the others is not known. The sample table holds some 38,000 clones, of which 90% to 95% were seen once. Less than 25% of the sample is taken by the ten largest. The paper as a whole reports these results and caveats: After ivuxolimab, expanded clones were on average more numerous among CD8+ T cells than among CD4+ T cells. Low levels of normalized T-cell clonal expansion were also seen in some patients who did not respond. Partial responders in the 0.1-3.0 mg/kg groups had among the lowest normalized peripheral clonal expansion, especially among CD8+ T cells. At doses of 0.1 to 3.0 mg/kg, clonal expansion of both CD4+ and CD8+ T cells in blood was seen between baseline and week 6. Which antigens the clonally expanded peripheral T cells were specific for was not determined.

Via the germline V gene, CDR1 is MNHEY and CDR2 SVGAGI. The V and J ends are trimmed by 10 bases and 4 bases, leaving 13 bases between them. The CDR3 covers 13 residues, taking in both the cysteine and the phenylalanine. Only the CDR3 portion is preserved as DNA: 39 bases, with reading frame beginning at the first base. The sample in question was CD4+ or CD8+ T cells sorted from blood, obtained in a trial of the OX40 agonist ivuxolimab. The source is an adult with an advanced solid tumor such as melanoma, head and neck, liver or kidney cancer. This chain joins TRBV6-5 to TRBJ2-2; the D gene is not confidently resolved. The nucleotides read TGTGCCACCGAGAATCCGTCCACCGGGGAGCTGTTTTTT. Translated, this gives CATENPSTGELFF.